This T cell receptor beta chain originates from a study of shared clonotypes between healthy human individuals. Here immunoSEQ multiplex PCR was the method, and the copy in TCRdb shows in-frame clones only, minus some. Found here are around 1,000,000 clones, roughly 77% of them singletons; the top ten hold 0.7% to 0.95%. The study's findings and limits: Between a handful of donors, naive CD4 clonotypes were shared at a level of approximately 5%. Naive subsets usually exceeded memory subsets in estimated richness. Relative to clonotypes present in all four donors, those not shared had lower generation probabilities.

In germline, CDR1 is SGHAT, CDR2 FQNNGV. V lost 5 bases and J lost 0; bases outside the gene matches: 4. This CDR3 comprises 15 residues. On this clone: Its target is not known.

The rearrangement joins TRBV11-2 to TRBJ2-1, with 7 bases matching TRBD2. This TCR came from a man aged 18 to 35 in good health. Some clones in this sample may be carry-over from other donors' samples. Sequencing used memory CD4+ T cells from PBMCs. This sample's subset: CD45RA-negative fraction. CDR3 nucleotide sequence: TGTGCCAGCAGCCTTAGCGGGTTCTCCTACAATGAGCAGTTCTTC. Translated: CASSLSGFSYNEQFF.